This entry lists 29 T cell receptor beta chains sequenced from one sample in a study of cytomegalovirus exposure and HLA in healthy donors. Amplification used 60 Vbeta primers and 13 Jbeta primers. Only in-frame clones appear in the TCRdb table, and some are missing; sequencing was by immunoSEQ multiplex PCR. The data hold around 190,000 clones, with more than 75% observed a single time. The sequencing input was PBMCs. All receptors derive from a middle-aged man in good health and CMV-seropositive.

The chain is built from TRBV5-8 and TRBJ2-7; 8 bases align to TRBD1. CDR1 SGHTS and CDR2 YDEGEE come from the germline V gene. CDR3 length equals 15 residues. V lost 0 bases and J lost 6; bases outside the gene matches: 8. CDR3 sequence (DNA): TGTGCCAGCAGCTTGGGGGGGACAGGTCCCCGCGAGCAGTACTTC. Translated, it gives CASSLGGTGPREQYF.

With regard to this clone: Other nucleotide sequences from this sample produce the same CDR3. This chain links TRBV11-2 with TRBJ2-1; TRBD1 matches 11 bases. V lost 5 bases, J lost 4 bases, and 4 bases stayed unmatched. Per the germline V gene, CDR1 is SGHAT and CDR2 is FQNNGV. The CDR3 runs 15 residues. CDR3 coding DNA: TGTGCCAGCAGCCCCGGGACAGGGGGATACAATGAGCAGTTCTTC. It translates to CASSPGTGGYNEQFF.

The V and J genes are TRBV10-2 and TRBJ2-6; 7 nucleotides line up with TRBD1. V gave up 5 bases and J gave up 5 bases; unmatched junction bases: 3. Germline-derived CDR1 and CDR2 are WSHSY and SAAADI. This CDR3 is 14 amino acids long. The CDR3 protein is CASSRQGWANVLTF. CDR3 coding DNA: TGCGCCAGCAGTCGACAGGGATGGGCCAACGTCCTGACTTTC.

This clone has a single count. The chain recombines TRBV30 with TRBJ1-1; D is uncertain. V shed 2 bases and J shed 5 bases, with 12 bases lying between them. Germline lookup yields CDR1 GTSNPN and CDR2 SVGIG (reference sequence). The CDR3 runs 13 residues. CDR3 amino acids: CAWSRGAGTEAFF. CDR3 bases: TGTGCCTGGAGTCGGGGAGCGGGGACTGAAGCTTTCTTT.

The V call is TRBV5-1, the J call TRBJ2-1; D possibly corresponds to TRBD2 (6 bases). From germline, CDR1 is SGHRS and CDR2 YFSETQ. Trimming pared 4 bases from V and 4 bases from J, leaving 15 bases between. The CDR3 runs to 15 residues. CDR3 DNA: TGCGCCAGCAGCGACTGGGAGCGGGTATACAATGAGCAGTTCTTC. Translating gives CASSDWERVYNEQFF.

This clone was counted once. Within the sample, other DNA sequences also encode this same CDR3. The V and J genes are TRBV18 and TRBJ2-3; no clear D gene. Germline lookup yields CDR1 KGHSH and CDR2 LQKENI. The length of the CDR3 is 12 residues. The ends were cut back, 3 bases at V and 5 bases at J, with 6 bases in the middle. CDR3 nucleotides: TGTGCCAGCTCACCGGCAGAAGATACGCAGTATTTT. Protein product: CASSPAEDTQYF.

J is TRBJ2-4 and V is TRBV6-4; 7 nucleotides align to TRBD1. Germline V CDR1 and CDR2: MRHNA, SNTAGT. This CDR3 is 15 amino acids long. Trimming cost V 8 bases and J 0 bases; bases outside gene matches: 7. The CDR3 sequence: CASWDSRGAKNIQYF. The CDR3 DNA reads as TGTGCCAGCTGGGACAGTCGGGGAGCCAAAAACATTCAGTACTTC.

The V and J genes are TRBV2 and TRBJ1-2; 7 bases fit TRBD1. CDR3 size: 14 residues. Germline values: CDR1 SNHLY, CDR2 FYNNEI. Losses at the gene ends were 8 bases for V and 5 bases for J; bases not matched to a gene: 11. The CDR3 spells CASAPSGTEYGYTF. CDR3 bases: TGTGCCAGCGCACCCAGTGGGACAGAGTATGGCTACACCTTC.

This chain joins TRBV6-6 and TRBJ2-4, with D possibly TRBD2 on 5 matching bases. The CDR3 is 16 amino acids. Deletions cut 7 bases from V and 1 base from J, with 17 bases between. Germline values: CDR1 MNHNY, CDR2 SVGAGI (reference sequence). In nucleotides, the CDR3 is TGTGCCAGCACCCCAAGCGGTCGACGGGCCAAAAACATTCAGTACTTC. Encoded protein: CASTPSGRRAKNIQYF.

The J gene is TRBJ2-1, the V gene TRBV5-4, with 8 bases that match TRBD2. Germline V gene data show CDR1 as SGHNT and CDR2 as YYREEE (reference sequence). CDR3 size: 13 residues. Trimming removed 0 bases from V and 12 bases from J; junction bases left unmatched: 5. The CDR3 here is CASSLGPREGQFF. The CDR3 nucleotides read TGTGCCAGCAGCTTGGGACCCCGGGAGGGGCAGTTCTTC.

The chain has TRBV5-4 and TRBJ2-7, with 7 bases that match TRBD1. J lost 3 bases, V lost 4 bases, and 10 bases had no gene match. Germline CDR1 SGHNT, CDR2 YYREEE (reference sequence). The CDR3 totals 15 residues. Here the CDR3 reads CASSPGGQTYYEQYF. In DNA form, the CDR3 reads TGTGCCAGCAGCCCAGGGGGACAGACCTACTACGAGCAGTACTTC.

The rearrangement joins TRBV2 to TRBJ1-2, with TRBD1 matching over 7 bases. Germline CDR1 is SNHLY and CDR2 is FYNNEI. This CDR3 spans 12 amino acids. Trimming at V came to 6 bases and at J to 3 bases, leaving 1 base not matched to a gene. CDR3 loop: CASSTGDYGYTF. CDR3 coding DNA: TGTGCCAGCAGCACAGGGGACTATGGCTACACCTTC.

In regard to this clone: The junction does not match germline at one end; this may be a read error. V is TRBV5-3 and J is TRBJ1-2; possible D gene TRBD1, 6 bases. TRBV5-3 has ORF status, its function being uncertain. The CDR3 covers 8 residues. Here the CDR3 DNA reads TGTGCCACAAACAGGGTCCCCTTC. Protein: CATNRVPF.

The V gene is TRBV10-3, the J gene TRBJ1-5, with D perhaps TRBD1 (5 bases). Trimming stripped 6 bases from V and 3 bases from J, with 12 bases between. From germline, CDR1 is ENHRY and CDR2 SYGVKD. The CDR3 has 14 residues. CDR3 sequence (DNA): TGTGCCATCAGGGACACAGATTCCAATCAGCCCCAGCATTTT. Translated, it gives CAIRDTDSNQPQHF.

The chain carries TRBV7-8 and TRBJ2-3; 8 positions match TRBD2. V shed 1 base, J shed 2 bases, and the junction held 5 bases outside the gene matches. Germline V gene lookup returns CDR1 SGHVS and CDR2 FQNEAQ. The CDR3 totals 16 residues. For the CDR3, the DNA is TGTGCCAGCAGCTTAGAGGCGGGGGGAATCACAGATACGCAGTATTTT. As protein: CASSLEAGGITDTQYF. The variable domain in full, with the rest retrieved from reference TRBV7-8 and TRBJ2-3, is GAGVSQSPRYKVAKRGQDVALRCDPISGHVSLFWYQQALGQGPEFLTYFQNEAQLDKSGLPSDRFFAERPEGSVSTLKIQRTQQEDSAVYLCASSLEAGGITDTQYFGPGTRLTVL.

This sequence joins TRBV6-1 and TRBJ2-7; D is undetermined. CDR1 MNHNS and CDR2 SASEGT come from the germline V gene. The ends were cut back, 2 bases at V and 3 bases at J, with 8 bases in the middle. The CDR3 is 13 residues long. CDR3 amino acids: CASSETTFYEQYF. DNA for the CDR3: TGTGCCAGCAGTGAAACTACCTTCTACGAGCAGTACTTC.

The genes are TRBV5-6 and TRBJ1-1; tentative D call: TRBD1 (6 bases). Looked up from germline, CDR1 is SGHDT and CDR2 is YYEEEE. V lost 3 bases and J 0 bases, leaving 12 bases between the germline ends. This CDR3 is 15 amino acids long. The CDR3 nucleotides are TGTGCCAGCAGCTCAGGGGCCAGACTGAACACTGAAGCTTTCTTT. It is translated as CASSSGARLNTEAFF.

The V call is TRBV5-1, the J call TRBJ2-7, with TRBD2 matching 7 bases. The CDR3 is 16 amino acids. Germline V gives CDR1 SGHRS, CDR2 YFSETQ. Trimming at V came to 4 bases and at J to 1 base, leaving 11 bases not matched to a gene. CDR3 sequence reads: CASSGMSSGSSYEQYF. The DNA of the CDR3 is TGCGCCAGCAGCGGGATGTCTAGCGGTTCTTCCTACGAGCAGTACTTC.

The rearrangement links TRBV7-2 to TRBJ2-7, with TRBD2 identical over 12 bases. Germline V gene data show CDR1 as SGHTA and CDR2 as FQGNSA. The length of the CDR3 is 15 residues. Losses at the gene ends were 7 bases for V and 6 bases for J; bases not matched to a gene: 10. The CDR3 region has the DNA TGTGCCAGCACCTTTGGGACTAGCGGGTCGAGCGAGCAGTACTTC. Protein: CASTFGTSGSSEQYF.

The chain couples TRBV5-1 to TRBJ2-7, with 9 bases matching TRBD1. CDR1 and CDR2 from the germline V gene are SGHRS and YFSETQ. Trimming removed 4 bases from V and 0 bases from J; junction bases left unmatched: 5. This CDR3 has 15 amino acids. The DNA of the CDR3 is TGCGCCAGCAGCCCCGGGACAGGGAGCTCCTACGAGCAGTACTTC. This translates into CASSPGTGSSYEQYF.

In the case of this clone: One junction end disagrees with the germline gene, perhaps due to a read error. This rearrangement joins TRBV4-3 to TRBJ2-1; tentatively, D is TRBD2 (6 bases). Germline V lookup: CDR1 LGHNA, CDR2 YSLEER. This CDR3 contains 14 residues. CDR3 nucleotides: TGCGCCAGCAGCCAAGATGTTGGAGGGTTGAATCAGATCTTC. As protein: CASSQDVGGLNQIF.

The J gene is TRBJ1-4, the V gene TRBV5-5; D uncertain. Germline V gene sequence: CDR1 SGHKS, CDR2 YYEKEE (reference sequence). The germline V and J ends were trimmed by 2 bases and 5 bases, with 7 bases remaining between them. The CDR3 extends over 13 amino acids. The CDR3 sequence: CASSFTGNEKLFF. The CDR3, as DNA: TGTGCCAGCAGCTTCACGGGAAATGAAAAACTGTTTTTT. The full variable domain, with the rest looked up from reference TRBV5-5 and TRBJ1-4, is DAGVTQSPTHLIKTRGQQVTLRCSPISGHKSVSWYQQVLGQGPQFIFQYYEKEERGRGNFPDRFSARQFPNYSSELNVNALLLGDSALYLCASSFTGNEKLFFGSGTQLSVL.

The CDR3: CASSEQGSTNEKLFF. In nucleotides, the CDR3 is TGTGCCAGCAGTGAACAGGGCTCAACTAATGAAAAACTGTTTTTT. This chain joins TRBV25-1 and TRBJ1-4; possible D gene TRBD1, 5 bases. The CDR3 loop spans 15 amino acids. With 2 bases removed from V and 0 bases from J, the gap between germline ends came to 7 bases. Germline CDR1 reads MGHDK; CDR2 reads SYGVNS.

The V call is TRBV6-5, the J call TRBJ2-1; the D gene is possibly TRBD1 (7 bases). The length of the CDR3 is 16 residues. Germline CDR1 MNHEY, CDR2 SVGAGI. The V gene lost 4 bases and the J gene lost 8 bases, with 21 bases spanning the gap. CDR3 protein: CASSFSGGRGYDEQFF. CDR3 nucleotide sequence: TGTGCCAGCAGTTTCTCCGGGGGCAGGGGGTACGATGAGCAGTTCTTC.

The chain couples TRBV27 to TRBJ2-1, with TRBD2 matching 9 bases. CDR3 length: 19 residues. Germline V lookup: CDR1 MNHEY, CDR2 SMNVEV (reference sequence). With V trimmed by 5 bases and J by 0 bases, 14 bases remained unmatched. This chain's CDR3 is CASSPRLAAVPSSYNEQFF. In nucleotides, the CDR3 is TGTGCCAGCAGTCCCAGACTAGCGGCAGTCCCAAGCTCCTACAATGAGCAGTTCTTC.

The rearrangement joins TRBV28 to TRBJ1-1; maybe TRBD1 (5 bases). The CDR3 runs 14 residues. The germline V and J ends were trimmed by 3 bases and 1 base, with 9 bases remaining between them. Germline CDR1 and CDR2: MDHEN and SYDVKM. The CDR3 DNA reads TGTGCCAGCAGTTTGGGGGGAACGAACACTGAAGCTTTCTTT. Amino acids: CASSLGGTNTEAFF.

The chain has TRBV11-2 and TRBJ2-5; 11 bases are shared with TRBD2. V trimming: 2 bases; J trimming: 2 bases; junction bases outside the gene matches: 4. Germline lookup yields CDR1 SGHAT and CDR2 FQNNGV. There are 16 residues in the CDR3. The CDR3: CASSLRTSGSQETQYF. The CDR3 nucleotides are TGTGCCAGCAGCTTAAGGACTAGCGGGTCTCAAGAGACCCAGTACTTC.

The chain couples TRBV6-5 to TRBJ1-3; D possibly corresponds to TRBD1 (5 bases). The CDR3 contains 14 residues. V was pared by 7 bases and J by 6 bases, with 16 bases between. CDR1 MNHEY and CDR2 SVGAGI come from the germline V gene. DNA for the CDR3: TGTGCCAGCACCAAGCATGGGGCTGCAAACACCATATATTTT. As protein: CASTKHGAANTIYF.

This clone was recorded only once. Here the CDR3 DNA reads TGTGCCAGCAGCTCACGCAGGGGAATAGGGGGTGATGAGCAGTTCTTC. Its translation is CASSSRRGIGGDEQFF. The rearrangement joins TRBV5-4 to TRBJ2-1, with D possibly matching TRBD1 (6 bases). From germline, CDR1 is SGHNT and CDR2 YYREEE (reference sequence). The CDR3 loop spans 16 amino acids. Trimming removed 3 bases from V and 8 bases from J, with 21 bases in between.